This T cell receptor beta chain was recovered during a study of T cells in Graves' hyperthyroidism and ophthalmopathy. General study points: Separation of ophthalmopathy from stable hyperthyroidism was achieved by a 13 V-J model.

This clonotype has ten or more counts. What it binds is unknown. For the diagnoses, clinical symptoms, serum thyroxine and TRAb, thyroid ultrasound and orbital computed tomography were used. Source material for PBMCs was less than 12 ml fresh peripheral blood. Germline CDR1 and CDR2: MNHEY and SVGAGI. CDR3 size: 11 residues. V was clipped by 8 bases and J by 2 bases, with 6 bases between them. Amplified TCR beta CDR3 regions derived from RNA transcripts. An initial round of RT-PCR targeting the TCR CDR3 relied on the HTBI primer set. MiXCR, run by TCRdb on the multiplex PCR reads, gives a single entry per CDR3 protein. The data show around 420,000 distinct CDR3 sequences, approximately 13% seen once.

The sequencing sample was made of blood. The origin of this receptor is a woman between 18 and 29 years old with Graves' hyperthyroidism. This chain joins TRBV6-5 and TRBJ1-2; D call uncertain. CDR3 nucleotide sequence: TGTGCCAGCGGCCAGAACTATGGCTACACCTTC. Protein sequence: CASGQNYGYTF.